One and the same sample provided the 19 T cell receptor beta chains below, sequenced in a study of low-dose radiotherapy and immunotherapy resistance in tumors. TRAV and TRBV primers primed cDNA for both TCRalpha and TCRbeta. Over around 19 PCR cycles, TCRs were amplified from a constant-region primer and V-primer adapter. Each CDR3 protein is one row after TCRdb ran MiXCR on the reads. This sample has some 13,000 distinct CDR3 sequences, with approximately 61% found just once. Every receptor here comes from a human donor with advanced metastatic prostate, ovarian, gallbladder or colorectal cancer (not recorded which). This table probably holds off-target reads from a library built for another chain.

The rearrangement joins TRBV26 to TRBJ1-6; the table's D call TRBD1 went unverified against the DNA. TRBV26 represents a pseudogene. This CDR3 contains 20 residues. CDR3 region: CASSPGVYYPSSSYNSPLHF. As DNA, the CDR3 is TGTGCCAGCAGTCCAGGGGTTTACTACCCTTCTAGCTCCTATAATTCACCCCTCCACTTT.

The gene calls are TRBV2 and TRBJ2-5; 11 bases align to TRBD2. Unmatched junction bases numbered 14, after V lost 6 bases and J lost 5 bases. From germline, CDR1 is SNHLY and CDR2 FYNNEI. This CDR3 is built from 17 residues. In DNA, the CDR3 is TGTGCCAGCAGGATTAATACACTAGCGGGGGTCGGGGAGACCCAGTACTTC. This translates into CASRINTLAGVGETQYF.

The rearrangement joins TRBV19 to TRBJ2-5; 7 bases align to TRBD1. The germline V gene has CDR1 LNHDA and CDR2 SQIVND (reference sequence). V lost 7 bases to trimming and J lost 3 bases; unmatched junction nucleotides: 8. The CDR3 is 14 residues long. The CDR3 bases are TGTGCCAGTAACCAGACAGGGCCCGAAGAGACCCAGTACTTC. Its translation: CASNQTGPEETQYF.

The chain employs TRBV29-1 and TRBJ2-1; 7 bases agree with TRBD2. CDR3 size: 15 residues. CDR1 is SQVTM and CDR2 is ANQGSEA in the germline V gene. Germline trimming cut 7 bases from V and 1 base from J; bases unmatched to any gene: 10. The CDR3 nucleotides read TGCAGCGCCCGAAAGCGGGGTCTTTCCTACAATGAGCAGTTCTTC. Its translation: CSARKRGLSYNEQFF.

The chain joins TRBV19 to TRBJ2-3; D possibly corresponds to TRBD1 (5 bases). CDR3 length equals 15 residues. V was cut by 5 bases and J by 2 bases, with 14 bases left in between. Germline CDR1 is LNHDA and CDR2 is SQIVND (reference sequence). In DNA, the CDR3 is TGTGCCAGTAGTCCATATCAGGGAAACACAGATACGCAGTATTTT. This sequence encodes CASSPYQGNTDTQYF.

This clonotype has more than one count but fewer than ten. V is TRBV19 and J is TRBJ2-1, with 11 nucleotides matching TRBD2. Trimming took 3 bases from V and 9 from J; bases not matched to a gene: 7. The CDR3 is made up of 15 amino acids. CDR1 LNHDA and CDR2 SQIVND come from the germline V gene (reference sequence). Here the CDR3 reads CASSITSGSPAEQFF. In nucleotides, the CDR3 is TGTGCCAGTAGTATCACTAGCGGGAGTCCCGCTGAGCAGTTCTTC.

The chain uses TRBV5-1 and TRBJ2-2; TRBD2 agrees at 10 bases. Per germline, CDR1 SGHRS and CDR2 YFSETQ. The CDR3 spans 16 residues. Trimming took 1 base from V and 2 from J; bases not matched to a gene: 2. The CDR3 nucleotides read TGCGCCAGCAGCTTGTCTAGCGGGGGCAACACCGGGGAGCTGTTTTTT. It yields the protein CASSLSSGGNTGELFF. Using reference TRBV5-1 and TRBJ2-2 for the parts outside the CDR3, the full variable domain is KAGVTQTPRYLIKTRGQQVTLSCSPISGHRSVSWYQQTPGQGLQFLFEYFSETQRNKGNFPGRFSGRQFSNSRSEMNVSTLELGDSALYLCASSLSSGGNTGELFFGEGSRLTVL.

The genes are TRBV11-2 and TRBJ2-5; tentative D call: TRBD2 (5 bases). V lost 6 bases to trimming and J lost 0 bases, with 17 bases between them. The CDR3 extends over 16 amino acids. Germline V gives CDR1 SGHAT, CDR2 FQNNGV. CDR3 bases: TGTGCCAGCAGGTGGTCGGCGGGTTCGTACCAAGAGACCCAGTACTTC. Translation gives CASRWSAGSYQETQYF.

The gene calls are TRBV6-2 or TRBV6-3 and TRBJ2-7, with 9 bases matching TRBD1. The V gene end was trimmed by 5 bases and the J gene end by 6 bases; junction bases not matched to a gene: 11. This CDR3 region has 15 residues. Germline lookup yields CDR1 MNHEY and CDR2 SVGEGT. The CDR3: CASSEPGTGISEQYF. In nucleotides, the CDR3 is TGTGCCAGCAGTGAACCTGGGACAGGGATTAGCGAGCAGTACTTC.

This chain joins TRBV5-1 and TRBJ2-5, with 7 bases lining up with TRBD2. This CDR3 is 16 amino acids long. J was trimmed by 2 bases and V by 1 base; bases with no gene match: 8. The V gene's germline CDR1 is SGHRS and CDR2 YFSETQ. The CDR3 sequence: CASSLSPSGTQETQYF. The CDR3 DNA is TGCGCCAGCAGCTTGAGCCCTAGCGGCACTCAAGAGACCCAGTACTTC.

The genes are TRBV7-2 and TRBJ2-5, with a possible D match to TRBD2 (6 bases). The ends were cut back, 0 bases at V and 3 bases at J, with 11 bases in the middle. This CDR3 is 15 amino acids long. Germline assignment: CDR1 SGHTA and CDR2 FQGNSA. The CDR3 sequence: CASSLAISGKETQYF. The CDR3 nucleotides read TGTGCCAGCAGCTTAGCGATTAGCGGAAAAGAGACCCAGTACTTC.

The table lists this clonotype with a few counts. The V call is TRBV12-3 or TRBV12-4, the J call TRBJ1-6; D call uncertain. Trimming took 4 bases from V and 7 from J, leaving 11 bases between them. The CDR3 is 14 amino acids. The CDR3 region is CASSWGRGNSPLHF. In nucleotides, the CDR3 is TGTGCCAGCAGTTGGGGAAGAGGCAATTCACCCCTCCACTTT.

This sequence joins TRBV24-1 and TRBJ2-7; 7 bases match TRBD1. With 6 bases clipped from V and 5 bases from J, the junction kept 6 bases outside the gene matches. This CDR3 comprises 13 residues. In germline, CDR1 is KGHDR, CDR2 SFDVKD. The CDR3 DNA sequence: TGTGCCACCAGTCCCACAGGGGTCGACGAGCAGTACTTC. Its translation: CATSPTGVDEQYF.

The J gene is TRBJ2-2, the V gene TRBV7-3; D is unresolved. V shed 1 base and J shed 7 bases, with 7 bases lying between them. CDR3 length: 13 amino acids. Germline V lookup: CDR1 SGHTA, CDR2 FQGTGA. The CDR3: CASSLNTLGELFF. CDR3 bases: TGTGCCAGCAGCTTAAATACTCTCGGGGAGCTGTTTTTT.

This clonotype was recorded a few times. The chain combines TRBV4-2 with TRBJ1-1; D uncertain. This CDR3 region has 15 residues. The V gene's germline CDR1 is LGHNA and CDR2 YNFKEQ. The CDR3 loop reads CSSSQVDGESTEAFF. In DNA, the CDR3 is TGTTCTAGCAGCCAAGTAGACGGAGAGAGCACTGAAGCTTTCTTT.

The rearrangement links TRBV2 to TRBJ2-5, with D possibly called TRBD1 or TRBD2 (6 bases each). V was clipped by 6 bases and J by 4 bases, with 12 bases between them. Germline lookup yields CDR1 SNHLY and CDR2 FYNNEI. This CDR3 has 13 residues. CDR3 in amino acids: CASSGGRLETQYF. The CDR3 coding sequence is TGTGCCAGCAGCGGGGGCCGGCTAGAGACCCAGTACTTC.

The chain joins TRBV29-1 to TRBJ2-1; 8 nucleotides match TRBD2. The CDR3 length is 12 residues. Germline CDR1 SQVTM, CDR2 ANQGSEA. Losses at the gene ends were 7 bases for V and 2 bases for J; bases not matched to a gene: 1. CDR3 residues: CSGTSTYNEQFF. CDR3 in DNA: TGCAGCGGGACTAGCACCTACAATGAGCAGTTCTTC.

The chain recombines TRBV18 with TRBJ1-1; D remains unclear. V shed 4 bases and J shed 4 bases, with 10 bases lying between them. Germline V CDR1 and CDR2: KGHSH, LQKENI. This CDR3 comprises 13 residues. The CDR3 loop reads CASSQRASTEAFF. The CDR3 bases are TGTGCCAGCTCACAGAGGGCGAGCACTGAAGCTTTCTTT.

Here the CDR3 reads CASSQAWRGWETQYF. Here the CDR3 DNA reads TGCGCCAGCAGCCAAGCCTGGAGGGGATGGGAGACCCAGTACTTC. The chain couples TRBV4-1 to TRBJ2-5; TRBD2 might be the D (6 bases). The CDR3 is 15 residues long. Germline V gives CDR1 MGHRA, CDR2 YSYEKL. Trimming removed 1 base at V and 5 bases at J, with 14 bases between.